This T cell receptor delta chain comes out of a study of Vδ1+ human thymocytes (dated by TCRdb to about 2018). Concerning the study at large: As a data resource, the study described the mRNA-level TRG and TRD CDR3 repertoires of highly purified Vdelta1+ thymocytes obtained from young children. Validation of the multiplex-based CDR3 amplicon strategy against 5'RACE-based CDR3 amplicon generation methods had been performed previously. What the authors observed across the whole study: Many TRG clonotypes were found to be shared between donors (up to roughly 7x10^3), whereas TRD repertoires were found to be essentially private (max roughly 120 shared). No clustering by age or sex was observed, so analyses did not stratify donors by these variables. Because unexpected Vdelta2 sequences could lead to misinterpretation of bulk repertoire data, the authors recommended using highly purified populations and validating at the single-cell level. Unlike the oligoclonal repertoires in peripheral blood, the thymic TRG and TRD repertoires appeared highly polyclonal, with Gaussian CDR3 length distributions. Even though sort purity was high, roughly 20% of thymic TRD sequences were Vdelta2 (and few were Vdelta3), which was not the case for the peripheral blood Vdelta1+ controls.

RNA was isolated using the RNeasy mini kit, and reverse transcription was performed with Superscript III. CDR3 amplicons were produced by multiplex PCR using pooled V-gene forward primers and a constant-region reverse primer with Illumina adaptor overhangs. After gel purification, the amplicons were indexed with Nextera index primers over eight extra PCR cycles and then purified using AMPure XP beads. The libraries were sequenced on an Illumina MiSeq using paired-end 250 bp reads, dual indexing and a roughly 21% PhiX spike-in. Per the original workflow: Read quality was checked with FastQC, and TRG read pairs were merged using ea-utils fastq-join. IMGT/HighV-QUEST was used to annotate sequences, retaining only productive sequences with an unambiguous V-gene assignment, and each clonotype was defined by an identical CDR3 sequence. VDJtools 1.1.1, tcR 2.2.3, Treemap and vegan Shannon diversity in R 3.4.4 were used for downstream analysis. TCRdb recomputed clones from the public reads with CATT; identical DNA rows were then combined. These V and J calls are TCRdb output, not the study's own analysis. For this sample the table gives about 54,000 delta-chain clones, of which about 16% were detected only once. Of the sample, around 0.5% is held by the ten largest clones.

From the cysteine through the phenylalanine, the CDR3 covers 18 amino acids. Of all the DNA, just the CDR3 is kept, 54 bases in frame from base 1. Trimming leaves V shorter by 5 bases and J shorter by 1 base, with the junction holding 14 bases beyond the gene matches. CDR1 and CDR2 (TSWWSYY, QGS) derive from the germline V gene. Thymic samples were depleted of alphabeta T cells, then CD3+ TCRVdelta1+ TCRVdelta2- thymocytes were FACS-sorted. A purity of roughly 98% to 99.6% was achieved for sorted Vdelta1+ thymocytes. Thymic specimens were obtained from several paediatric patients, aged from 5 days to 15 months, who were undergoing corrective cardiac surgery. After the thymic tissue was dispersed, mononuclear cells were isolated using a Histopaque-1077 density gradient. For staining, the antibodies used were anti-TCRVdelta1 clone TS8.2, anti-TCRVdelta2 clone B6, anti-CD3 clone HIT3a and anti-TCRalphabeta clone IP26.

Concerning this clone: The antigen it binds to is not known. No per-base quality is available; no much larger clone lies one base away.

This clonotype was sampled from a boy less than two years old who had congenital heart surgery. The chain couples TRDV1 to TRDJ1; the central 9 bases match TRDD2. The sample comprised Vdelta1+ gamma-delta thymocytes from the thymus. The sample's cell subset or site, from its label and the paper: FACS-sorted CD3+ TCRalphabeta- TCRVdelta1+ TCRVdelta2- thymocytes. The CDR3 has the sequence CALGPLPTRIRTTDKLIF. The base sequence is TGTGCTCTTGGGCCCCTTCCTACTAGAATCCGAACCACCGATAAACTCATCTTT.